This paragraph covers one TCR beta chain sequence. What it binds is unknown. Clones were read by immunoSEQ multiplex PCR, and TCRdb kept only the in-frame ones, dropping some. The data contain approximately 19,000 clones, approximately 80% of them seen just once; the ten biggest clones take up over 11%. The data derive from a study of somatic mutations in cytotoxic T cells in rheumatoid arthritis. Study in general: Patient blood, 30 ml in EDTA, was obtained immediately after diagnosis and prior to the start of any treatment. Notes on the study in general: Researchers did not know the antigen targets of the expanded CD8+ clones.

V lost 4 bases and J 3 bases, leaving 10 bases between the germline ends. CDR3 length: 13 residues. The germline CDR1 and CDR2 sequences are PRHDT and FYEKMQ (reference sequence). The rearrangement links TRBV13 to TRBJ2-7; maybe TRBD1 (5 bases). This TCR was sampled from an adult with rheumatoid arthritis. Sequenced input: CD8+ T cells sorted from blood. The CDR3 region has the DNA TGTGCCAGCAGCTGGCAGGGTAACTACGAGCAGTACTTC. Translation gives CASSWQGNYEQYF. The full variable domain, its missing parts supplied by reference TRBV13 and TRBJ2-7, is AAGVIQSPRHLIKEKRETATLKCYPIPRHDTVYWYQQGPGQDPQFLISFYEKMQSDKGSIPDRFSAQQFSDYHSELNMSSLELGDSALYFCASSWQGNYEQYFGPGTRLTVT.